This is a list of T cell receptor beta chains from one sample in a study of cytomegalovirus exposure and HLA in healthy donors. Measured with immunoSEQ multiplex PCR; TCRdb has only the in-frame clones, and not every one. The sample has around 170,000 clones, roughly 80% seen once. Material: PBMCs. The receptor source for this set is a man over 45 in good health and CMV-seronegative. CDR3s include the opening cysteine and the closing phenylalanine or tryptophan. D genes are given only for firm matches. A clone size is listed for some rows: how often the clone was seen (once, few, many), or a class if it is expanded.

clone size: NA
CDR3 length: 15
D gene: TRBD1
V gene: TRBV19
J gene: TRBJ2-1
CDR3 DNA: TGTGCCAGTAGTCCCCGGGACAGGGGAGGCAATGAGCAGTTCTTC
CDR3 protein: CASSPRDRGGNEQFF

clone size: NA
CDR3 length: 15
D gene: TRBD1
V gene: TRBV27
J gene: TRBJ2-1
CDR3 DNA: TGTGCCAGCACTACTCCGGGACAGGGAAAAAACGAGCAGTTCTTC
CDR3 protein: CASTTPGQGKNEQFF

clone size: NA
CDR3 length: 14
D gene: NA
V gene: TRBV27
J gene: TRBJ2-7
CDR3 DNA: TGTGCCAGCAGGCGGACCGGGGTTTTGGACGAGCAGTACTTC
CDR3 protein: CASRRTGVLDEQYF

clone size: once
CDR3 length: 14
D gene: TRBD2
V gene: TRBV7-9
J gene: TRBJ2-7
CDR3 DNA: TGTTCCAGCAGCACGGGACTAGCGAGCTACGAGCAGTACTTC
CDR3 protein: CSSSTGLASYEQYF

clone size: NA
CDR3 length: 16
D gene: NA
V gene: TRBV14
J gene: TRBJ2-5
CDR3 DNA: TGTGCCAGCAGCCAGATCCACCCCTCCTACGGAGAGACCCAGTACTTC
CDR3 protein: CASSQIHPSYGETQYF

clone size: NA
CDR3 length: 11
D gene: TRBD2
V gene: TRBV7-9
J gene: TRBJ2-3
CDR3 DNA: TGTGCCAGCAGCTTAGAGCCGGGAGGGAGTTTT
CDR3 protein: CASSLEPGGSF

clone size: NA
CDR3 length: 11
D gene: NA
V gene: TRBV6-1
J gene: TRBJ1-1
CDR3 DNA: TGTGCCAGCAGGAGAGAGACTGAAGCTTTCTTT
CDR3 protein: CASRRETEAFF

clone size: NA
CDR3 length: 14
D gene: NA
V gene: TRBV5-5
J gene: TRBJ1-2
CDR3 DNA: TGTGCCAGCAGCTCGAGGACGGGGTATTTTGGCTACACCTTC
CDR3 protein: CASSSRTGYFGYTF

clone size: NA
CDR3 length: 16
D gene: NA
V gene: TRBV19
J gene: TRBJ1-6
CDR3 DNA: TGTGCCAGTAGTATTCGAGGCAGGGGCAAGAATTCACCCCTCCACTTT
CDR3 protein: CASSIRGRGKNSPLHF

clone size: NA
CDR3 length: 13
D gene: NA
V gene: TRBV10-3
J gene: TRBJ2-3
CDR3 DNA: TGTGCCATCCGCGACAGCGGGACAGATACGCAGTATTTT
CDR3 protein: CAIRDSGTDTQYF

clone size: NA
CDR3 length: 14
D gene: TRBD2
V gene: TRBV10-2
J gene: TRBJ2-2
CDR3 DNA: TGCGCCAGCAAACTAGCGGGGAACACCGGGGAGCTGTTTTTT
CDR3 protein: CASKLAGNTGELFF

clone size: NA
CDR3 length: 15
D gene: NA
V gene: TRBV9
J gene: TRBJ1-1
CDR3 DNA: TGTGCCAGCAGCGTAGGAAGTGGAGTTAACACTGAAGCTTTCTTT
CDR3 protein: CASSVGSGVNTEAFF

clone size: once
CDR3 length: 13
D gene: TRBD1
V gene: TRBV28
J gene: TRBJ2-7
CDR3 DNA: TGTGCCAGCAGTTTACAGGGGGCTTACGAGCAGTACTTC
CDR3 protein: CASSLQGAYEQYF

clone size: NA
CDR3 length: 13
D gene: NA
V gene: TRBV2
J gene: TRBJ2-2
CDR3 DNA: TGTGCCAGCAAGTCAGAGAACACCGGGGAGCTGTTTTTT
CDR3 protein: CASKSENTGELFF

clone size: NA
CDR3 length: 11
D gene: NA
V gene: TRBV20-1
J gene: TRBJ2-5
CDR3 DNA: TGCAGTGCTAATAGGGGAGAGACCCAGTACTTC
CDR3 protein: CSANRGETQYF

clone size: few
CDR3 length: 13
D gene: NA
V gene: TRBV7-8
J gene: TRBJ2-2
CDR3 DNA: TGTGCCAGCAGCTTAGTCGAGTCCGGGGAGCTGTTTTTT
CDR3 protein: CASSLVESGELFF

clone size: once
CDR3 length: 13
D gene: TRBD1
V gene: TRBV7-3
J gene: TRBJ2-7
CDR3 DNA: TGTGCCAGCAGCCTACGACAGGGGGCCGAGCAGTACTTC
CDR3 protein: CASSLRQGAEQYF

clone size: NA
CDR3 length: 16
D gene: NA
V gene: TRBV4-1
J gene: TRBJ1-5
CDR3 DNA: TGCGCCAGCAGCCAAGAAGCCAACAGCCGCAATCAGCCCCAGCATTTT
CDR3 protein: CASSQEANSRNQPQHF

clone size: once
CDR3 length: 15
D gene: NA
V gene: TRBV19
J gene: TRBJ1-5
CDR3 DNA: TGTGCCAGTAGTATAGGATCAGGGCTCAATCAGCCCCAGCATTTT
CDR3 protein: CASSIGSGLNQPQHF

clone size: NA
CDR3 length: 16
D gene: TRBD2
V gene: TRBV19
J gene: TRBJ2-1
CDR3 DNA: TGTGCCAGTGGGGGGACTAGCGGGGGCCTCTACAATGAGCAGTTCTTC
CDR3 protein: CASGGTSGGLYNEQFF

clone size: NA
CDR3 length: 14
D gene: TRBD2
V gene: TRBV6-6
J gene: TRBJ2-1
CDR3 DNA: TGTGCCAGCAGTTACGTTGCGGGGGTCTATGAGCAGTTCTTC
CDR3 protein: CASSYVAGVYEQFF

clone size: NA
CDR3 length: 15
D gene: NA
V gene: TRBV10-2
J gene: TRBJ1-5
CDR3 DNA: TGCGCCAGCCAGGCCGGAGGGGCCCGGAGCCAGCCCCAGCATTTT
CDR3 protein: CASQAGGARSQPQHF

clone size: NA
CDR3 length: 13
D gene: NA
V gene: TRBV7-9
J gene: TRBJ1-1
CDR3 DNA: TGTGCCAGCAGCACGGGGGGCAGGACTGAAGCTTTCTTT
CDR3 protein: CASSTGGRTEAFF

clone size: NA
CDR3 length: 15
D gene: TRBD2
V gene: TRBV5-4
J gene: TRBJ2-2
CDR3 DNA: TGTGCCAGCAGCCTTACAGCGGGGGGCCCCGGGGAGCTGTTTTTT
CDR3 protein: CASSLTAGGPGELFF

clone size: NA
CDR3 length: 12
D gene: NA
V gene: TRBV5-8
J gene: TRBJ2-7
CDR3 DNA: TGTGCCAGCACACCAAGAACTTACGAGCAGTACTTC
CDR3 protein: CASTPRTYEQYF

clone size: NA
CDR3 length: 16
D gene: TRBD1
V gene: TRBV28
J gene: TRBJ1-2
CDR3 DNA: TGTGCCAGCAGTCCAACCGGGACAGGGGATAACTATGGCTACACCTTC
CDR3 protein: CASSPTGTGDNYGYTF

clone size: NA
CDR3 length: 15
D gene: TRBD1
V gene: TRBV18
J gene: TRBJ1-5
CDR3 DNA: TGTGCCAGCTCATCGGACAGGGGGCCCAATCAGCCCCAGCATTTT
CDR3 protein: CASSSDRGPNQPQHF

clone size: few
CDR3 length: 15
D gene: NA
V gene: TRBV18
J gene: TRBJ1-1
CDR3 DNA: TGTGCCAGCTCACCAATGGACTGGGAGAACACTGAAGCTTTCTTT
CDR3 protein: CASSPMDWENTEAFF

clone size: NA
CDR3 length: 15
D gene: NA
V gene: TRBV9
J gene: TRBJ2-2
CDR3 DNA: TGTGCCAGCAGCGTAGATCCAGGGGCGGCCGGGGAGCTGTTTTTT
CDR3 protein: CASSVDPGAAGELFF

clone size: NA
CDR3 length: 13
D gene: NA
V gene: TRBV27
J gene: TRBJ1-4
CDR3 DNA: TGTGCCAGCAGTTTACTCGCTAATGAAAAACTGTTTTTT
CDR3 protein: CASSLLANEKLFF

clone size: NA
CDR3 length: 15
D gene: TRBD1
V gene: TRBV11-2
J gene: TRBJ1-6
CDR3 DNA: TGTGCCAGCAGACTGGACAGGGGGCGTAATTCACCCCTCCACTTT
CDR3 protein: CASRLDRGRNSPLHF

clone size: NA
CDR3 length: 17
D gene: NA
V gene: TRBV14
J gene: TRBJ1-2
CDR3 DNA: TGTGCCAGCAGCCAAGATCGGACGAGGGGGGGGTACTATGGCTACACCTTC
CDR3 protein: CASSQDRTRGGYYGYTF

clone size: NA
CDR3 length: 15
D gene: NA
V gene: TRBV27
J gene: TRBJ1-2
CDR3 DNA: TGTGCCAGCAGTTTGTCCCCGCCAGGGGTTGGTGGCTACACCTTC
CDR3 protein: CASSLSPPGVGGYTF

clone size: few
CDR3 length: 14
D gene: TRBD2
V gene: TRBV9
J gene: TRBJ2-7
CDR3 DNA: TGTGCCAGCAGCTTAGCGGGGGGCGCCTACGAGCAGTACTTC
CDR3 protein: CASSLAGGAYEQYF

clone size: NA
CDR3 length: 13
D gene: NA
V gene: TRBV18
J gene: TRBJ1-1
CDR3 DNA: TGTGCCAGCTCACCTGCGGGTAACACTGAAGCTTTCTTT
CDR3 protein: CASSPAGNTEAFF

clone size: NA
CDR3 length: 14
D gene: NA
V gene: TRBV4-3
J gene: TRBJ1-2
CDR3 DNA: TGCGCCAGCAGCCAAGAAGGCGGAAGATATGGCTACACCTTC
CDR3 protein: CASSQEGGRYGYTF

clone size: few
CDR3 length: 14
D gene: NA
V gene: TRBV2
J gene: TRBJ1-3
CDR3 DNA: TGTGCCAGCAGCGTCGGACAAGTCGGAAACACCATATATTTT
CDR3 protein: CASSVGQVGNTIYF

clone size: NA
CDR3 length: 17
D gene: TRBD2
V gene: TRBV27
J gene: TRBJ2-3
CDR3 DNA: TGTGCCAGCAGTTTATGGGGGAGGGCAGGCGGCACAGATACGCAGTATTTT
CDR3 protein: CASSLWGRAGGTDTQYF

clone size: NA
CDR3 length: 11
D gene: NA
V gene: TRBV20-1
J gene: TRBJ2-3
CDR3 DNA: TGCAGTGCTCCAGGCACAGATACGCAGTATTTT
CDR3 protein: CSAPGTDTQYF

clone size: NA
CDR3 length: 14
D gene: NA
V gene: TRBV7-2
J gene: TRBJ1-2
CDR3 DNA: TGTGCCAGCAGCTCGAGGGTGATTCGAGGAGGCTACACCTTC
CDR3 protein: CASSSRVIRGGYTF

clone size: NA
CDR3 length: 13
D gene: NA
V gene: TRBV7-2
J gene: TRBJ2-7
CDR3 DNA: TGTGCCAGCAGCTTAAAGGGGTCCGACGAGCAGTACTTC
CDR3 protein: CASSLKGSDEQYF

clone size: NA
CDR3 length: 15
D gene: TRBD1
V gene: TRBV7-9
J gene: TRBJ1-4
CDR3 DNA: TGTGCCAGCAGCCCGTGGGACAGTATTAATGAAAAACTGTTTTTT
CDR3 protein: CASSPWDSINEKLFF

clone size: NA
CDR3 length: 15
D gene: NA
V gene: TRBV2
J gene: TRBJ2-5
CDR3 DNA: TGTGCCAGCAGTGAGAGGGTTTCCAAGGGAGAGACCCAGTACTTC
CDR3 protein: CASSERVSKGETQYF

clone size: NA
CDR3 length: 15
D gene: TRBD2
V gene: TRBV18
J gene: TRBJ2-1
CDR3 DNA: TGTGCCAGCTCACCTACGAGTAGCGGGGAAAATGAGCAGTTCTTC
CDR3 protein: CASSPTSSGENEQFF

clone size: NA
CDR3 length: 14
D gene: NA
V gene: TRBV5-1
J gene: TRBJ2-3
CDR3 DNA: TGCGCCAGCAGCTTGGCCGTTGGCACAGATACGCAGTATTTT
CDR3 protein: CASSLAVGTDTQYF